The 7 T cell receptor beta chains presented below share a single source sample, sequenced in a study of T cell repertoires in cytomegalovirus infection. TCRdb fed the reads into MiXCR, producing one record per CDR3 protein. The sample contains about 770,000 distinct CDR3 sequences, under 35% of which appear only once. Their specific antigens are unknown. This specimen was cultured CD8+ T cells from PBMCs, taken from culture after CMV antigen stimulation. These receptors originate from a human donor in good health (CMV status not recorded). Some clones in this sample may be carry-over from other donors' samples.

V gene TRBV25-1 combines with J gene TRBJ1-1; 8 positions match TRBD1. Trimming cost V 6 bases and J 0 bases; bases outside gene matches: 6. The germline V gene encodes CDR1 MGHDK and CDR2 SYGVNS. The CDR3 is 15 residues long. The CDR3 loop is CASRGQGSMNTEAFF. In nucleotides, the CDR3 is TGTGCCAGCAGAGGACAGGGATCTATGAACACTGAAGCTTTCTTT.

The chain joins TRBV7-6 to TRBJ2-7, with D tentatively TRBD2 (7 bases). V dropped 4 bases and J dropped 2 bases, with 15 bases sitting between them. The CDR3 spans 15 residues. Germline assignment: CDR1 SGHVS and CDR2 FNYEAQ. The CDR3 region is CASSSPGGSPYEQYF. CDR3 DNA: TGTGCCAGCAGCTCCCCGGGGGGCTCTCCCTACGAGCAGTACTTC.

This clonotype was counted a single time. The rearrangement links TRBV28 to TRBJ2-5; 13 nucleotides match TRBD2. CDR3 length equals 15 residues. The germline CDR1 and CDR2 sequences are MDHEN and SYDVKM. V was pared by 6 bases and J by 8 bases, with 9 bases of the junction left unmatched. Here the CDR3 DNA reads TGTGCCAGCAGCCAAGGACTAGCGGGGGTTCATACCCAGTACTTC. Its translation: CASSQGLAGVHTQYF.

The genes are TRBV6-1 and TRBJ2-3, with D possibly called TRBD1 or TRBD2 (6 bases each). CDR3 length: 13 amino acids. Germline V lookup: CDR1 MNHNS, CDR2 SASEGT. Trimming removed 7 bases from V and 11 bases from J, with 19 bases in between. Here the CDR3 reads CASKRTEGVKQYF. DNA for the CDR3: TGTGCCAGCAAAAGGACGGAGGGGGTTAAGCAGTATTTT.

The rearrangement links TRBV7-6 to TRBJ2-3, with unresolved D. Trimming took 4 bases from V and 4 from J, leaving 9 bases between them. Germline V gives CDR1 SGHVS, CDR2 FNYEAQ. The CDR3 loop spans 13 amino acids. CDR3 sequence (DNA): TGTGCCAGCAGCTCTGCCTCGGCAGATACGCAGTATTTT. Translating it yields CASSSASADTQYF.

This clonotype was seen only a few times. The V and J genes are TRBV12-5 and TRBJ2-5; 7 nucleotides line up with TRBD1. Germline V gives CDR1 LGHNT, CDR2 FRNRAP. The V gene end was trimmed by 5 bases and the J gene end by 0 bases; junction bases not matched to a gene: 6. CDR3 length equals 15 residues. For the CDR3, the DNA is TGTGCTAGTGGTCCATGGACAGGCTACCAAGAGACCCAGTACTTC. Translating it yields CASGPWTGYQETQYF. The whole variable domain, filled in from reference TRBV12-5 and TRBJ2-5, reads DARVTQTPRHKVTEMGQEVTMRCQPILGHNTVFWYRQTMMQGLELLAYFRNRAPLDDSGMPKDRFSAEMPDATLATLKIQPSEPRDSAVYFCASGPWTGYQETQYFGPGTRLLVL.

This rearrangement joins TRBV27 to TRBJ1-2; 7 bases are shared with TRBD1. V was pared by 6 bases and J by 3 bases, with 10 bases of the junction left unmatched. The germline CDR1 and CDR2 sequences are MNHEY and SMNVEV (reference sequence). This CDR3 is built from 15 residues. The chain's CDR3 is CASSTSGGLDYGYTF. The CDR3 DNA reads as TGTGCCAGCAGCACTTCAGGGGGATTGGACTATGGCTACACCTTC.